This T cell receptor beta chain was documented in a study of T cell responses to AZD1222 COVID-19 vaccine. Study-wide results and caveats: Per reports, nearly half of all spike-specific TCRs target regions that are unmutated in variants.

The germline V and J ends were trimmed by 1 base and 2 bases, with 5 bases remaining between them. The CDR3 is made up of 13 amino acids. Per germline, CDR1 SQVTM and CDR2 ANQGSEA. A remark on this clone: Its antigen is currently unknown.

TCRdb's copy holds only in-frame clones and misses some; the assay was immunoSEQ multiplex PCR. The sample has 120,000 to 150,000 clones; approximately 78% are singletons. The sequences come from peripheral blood, collected on day 0 of MenACWY control vaccination. V gene TRBV29-1 combines with J gene TRBJ2-2; D is unresolved. The source of this sequence is an adult in good health. The CDR3 region is CSVEGQNTGELFF. The DNA of the CDR3 is TGCAGCGTTGAAGGCCAAAACACCGGGGAGCTGTTTTTT.